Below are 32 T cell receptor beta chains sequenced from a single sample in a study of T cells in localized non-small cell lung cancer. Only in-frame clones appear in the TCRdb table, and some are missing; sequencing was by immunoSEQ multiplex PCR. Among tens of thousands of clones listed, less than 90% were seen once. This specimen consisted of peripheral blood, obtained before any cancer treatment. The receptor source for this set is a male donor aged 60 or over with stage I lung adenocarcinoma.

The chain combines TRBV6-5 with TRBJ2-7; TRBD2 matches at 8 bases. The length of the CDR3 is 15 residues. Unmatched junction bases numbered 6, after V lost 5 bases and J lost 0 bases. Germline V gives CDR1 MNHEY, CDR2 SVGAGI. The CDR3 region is CASSLGGLGSYEQYF. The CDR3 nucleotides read TGTGCCAGCAGTCTAGGGGGACTAGGCTCCTACGAGCAGTACTTC.

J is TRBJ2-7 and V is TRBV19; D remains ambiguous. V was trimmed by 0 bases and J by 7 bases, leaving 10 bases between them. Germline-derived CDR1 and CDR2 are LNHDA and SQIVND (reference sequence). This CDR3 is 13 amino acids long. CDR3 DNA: TGTGCCAGTAGTATAGAGGCACTCCAAGAGCAGTACTTC. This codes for CASSIEALQEQYF.

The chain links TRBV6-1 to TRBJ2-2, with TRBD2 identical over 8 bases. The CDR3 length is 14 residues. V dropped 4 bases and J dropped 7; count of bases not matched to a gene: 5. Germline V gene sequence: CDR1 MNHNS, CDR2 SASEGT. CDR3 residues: CASSGFSGNGELFF. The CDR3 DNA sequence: TGTGCCAGCAGTGGATTTAGCGGGAACGGGGAGCTGTTTTTT.

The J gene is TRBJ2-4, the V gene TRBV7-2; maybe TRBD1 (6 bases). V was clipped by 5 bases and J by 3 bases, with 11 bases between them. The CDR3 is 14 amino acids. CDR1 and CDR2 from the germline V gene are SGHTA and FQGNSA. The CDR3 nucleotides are TGTGCCAGCAGCCCACCAGGGGACAAAAACATTCAGTACTTC. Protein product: CASSPPGDKNIQYF.

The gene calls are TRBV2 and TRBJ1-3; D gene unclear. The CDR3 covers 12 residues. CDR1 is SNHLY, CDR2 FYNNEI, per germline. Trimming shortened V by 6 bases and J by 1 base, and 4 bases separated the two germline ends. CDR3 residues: CASSLSGNTIYF. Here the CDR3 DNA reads TGTGCCAGCAGCCTGTCTGGAAACACCATATATTTT.

The CDR3 DNA is TGTGCCAGCAGCTTAGAAGCCAATCAGCCCCAGCATTTT. It translates to CASSLEANQPQHF. V and J are TRBV7-2 and TRBJ1-5; D is undetermined. V lost 1 base and J lost 3, with 4 bases in between. The CDR3 is made up of 13 amino acids. Per germline, CDR1 SGHTA and CDR2 FQGNSA.

The CDR3 sequence: CASSRTGEIEKLFF. The CDR3 coding sequence is TGTGCCAGCAGCCGGACAGGGGAGATTGAAAAACTGTTTTTT. The genes are TRBV7-9 and TRBJ1-4, with TRBD1 identical over 9 bases. CDR3 length: 14 amino acids. V was clipped by 5 bases and J by 7 bases; unmatched bases: 5. Germline-derived CDR1 and CDR2 are SEHNR and FQNEAQ (reference sequence).

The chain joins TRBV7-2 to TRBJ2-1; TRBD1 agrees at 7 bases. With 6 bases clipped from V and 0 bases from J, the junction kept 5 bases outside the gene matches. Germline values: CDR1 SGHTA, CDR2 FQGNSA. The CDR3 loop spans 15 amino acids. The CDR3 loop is CASRLQGSSYNEQFF. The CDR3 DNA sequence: TGTGCCAGCAGACTACAGGGGAGCTCCTACAATGAGCAGTTCTTC.

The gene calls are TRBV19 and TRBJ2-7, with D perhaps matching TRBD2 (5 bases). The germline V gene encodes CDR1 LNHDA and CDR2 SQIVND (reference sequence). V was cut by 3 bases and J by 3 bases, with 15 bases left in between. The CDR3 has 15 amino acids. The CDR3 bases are TGTGCCAGTAGTATCAAGGGAGAGTCTAACTACGAGCAGTACTTC. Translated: CASSIKGESNYEQYF.

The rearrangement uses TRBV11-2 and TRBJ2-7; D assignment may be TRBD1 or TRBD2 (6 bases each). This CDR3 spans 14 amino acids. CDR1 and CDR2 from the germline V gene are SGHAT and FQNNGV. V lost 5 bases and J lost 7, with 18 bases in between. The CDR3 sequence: CASSRRGAAMEQYF. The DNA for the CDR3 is TGTGCCAGCAGCCGGAGGGGGGCCGCGATGGAGCAGTACTTC.

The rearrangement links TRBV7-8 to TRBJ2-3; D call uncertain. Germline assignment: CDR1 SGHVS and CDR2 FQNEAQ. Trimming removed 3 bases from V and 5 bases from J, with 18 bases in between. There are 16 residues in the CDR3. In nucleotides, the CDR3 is TGTGCCAGCAGCTTTACTGGTGGAATCGGGTTAGATACGCAGTATTTT. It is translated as CASSFTGGIGLDTQYF.

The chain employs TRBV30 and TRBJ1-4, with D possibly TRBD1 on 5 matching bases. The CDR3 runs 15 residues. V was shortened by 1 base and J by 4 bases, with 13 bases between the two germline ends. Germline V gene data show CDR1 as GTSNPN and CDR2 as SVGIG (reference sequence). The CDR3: CAWSGGGTVNEKLFF. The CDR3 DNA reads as TGTGCCTGGAGTGGGGGTGGGACGGTTAATGAAAAACTGTTTTTT.

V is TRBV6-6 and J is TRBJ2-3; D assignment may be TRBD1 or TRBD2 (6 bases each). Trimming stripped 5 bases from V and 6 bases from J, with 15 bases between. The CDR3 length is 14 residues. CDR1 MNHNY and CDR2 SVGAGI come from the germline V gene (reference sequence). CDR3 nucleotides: TGTGCCAGCAGTCCCGGCCGGGGGCCGGATACGCAGTATTTT. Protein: CASSPGRGPDTQYF.

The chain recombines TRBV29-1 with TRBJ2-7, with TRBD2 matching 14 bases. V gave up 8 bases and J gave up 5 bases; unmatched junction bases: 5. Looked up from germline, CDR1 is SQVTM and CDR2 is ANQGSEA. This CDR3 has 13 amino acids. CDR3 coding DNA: TGCAGCACTGGGACTAGCGGGAGCCACGAGCAGTACTTC. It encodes CSTGTSGSHEQYF.

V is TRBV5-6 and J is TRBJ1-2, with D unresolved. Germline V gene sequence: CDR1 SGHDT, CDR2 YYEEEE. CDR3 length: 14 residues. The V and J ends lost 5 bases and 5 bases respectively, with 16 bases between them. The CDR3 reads CASSTSGRGYGYTF. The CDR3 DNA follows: TGTGCCAGCAGTACGAGTGGTCGAGGGTATGGCTACACCTTC.

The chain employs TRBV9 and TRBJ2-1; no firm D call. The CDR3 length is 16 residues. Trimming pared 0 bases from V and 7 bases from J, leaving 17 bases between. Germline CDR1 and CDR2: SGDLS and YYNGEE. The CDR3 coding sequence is TGTGCCAGCAGCGTAGGGGTCTCGGGTTTGGTTAATGAGCAGTTCTTC. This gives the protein CASSVGVSGLVNEQFF.

The CDR3 sequence: CASSLRTSTDTQYF. In DNA form, the CDR3 reads TGTGCCAGCAGCTTGAGAACTAGCACAGATACGCAGTATTTT. The rearrangement uses TRBV2 and TRBJ2-3; D unclear. Germline CDR1 and CDR2: SNHLY and FYNNEI. V was pared by 6 bases and J by 0 bases, with 10 bases between. The length of the CDR3 is 14 residues.

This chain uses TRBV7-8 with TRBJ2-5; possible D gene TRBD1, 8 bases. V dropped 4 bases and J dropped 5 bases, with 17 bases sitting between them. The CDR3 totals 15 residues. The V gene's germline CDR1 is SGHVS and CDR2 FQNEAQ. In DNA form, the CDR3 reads TGTGCCAGCAGCTCGAGCGGGACAGGAGGGGAGACCCAGTACTTC. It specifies CASSSSGTGGETQYF. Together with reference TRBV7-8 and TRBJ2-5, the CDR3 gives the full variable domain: GAGVSQSPRYKVAKRGQDVALRCDPISGHVSLFWYQQALGQGPEFLTYFQNEAQLDKSGLPSDRFFAERPEGSVSTLKIQRTQQEDSAVYLCASSSSGTGGETQYFGPGTRLLVL.

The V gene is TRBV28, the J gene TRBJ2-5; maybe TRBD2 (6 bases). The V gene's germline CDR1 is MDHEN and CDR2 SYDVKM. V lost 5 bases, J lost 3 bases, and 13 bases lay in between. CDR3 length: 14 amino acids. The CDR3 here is CASSRGLLEETQYF. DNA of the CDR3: TGTGCCAGCAGTAGGGGACTCCTAGAAGAGACCCAGTACTTC.

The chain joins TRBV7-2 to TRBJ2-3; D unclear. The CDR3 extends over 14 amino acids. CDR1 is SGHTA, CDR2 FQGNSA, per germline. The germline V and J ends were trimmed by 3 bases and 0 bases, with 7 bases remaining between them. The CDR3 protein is CASSFIASTDTQYF. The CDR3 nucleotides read TGTGCCAGCAGCTTCATTGCTAGCACAGATACGCAGTATTTT.

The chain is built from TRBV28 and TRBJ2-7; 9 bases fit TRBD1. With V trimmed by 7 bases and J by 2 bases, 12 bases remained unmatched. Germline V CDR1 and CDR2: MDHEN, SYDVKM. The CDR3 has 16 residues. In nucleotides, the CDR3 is TGTGCCAGCACCATTTCCCGGGACAGGGAAACCTACGAGCAGTACTTC. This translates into CASTISRDRETYEQYF.

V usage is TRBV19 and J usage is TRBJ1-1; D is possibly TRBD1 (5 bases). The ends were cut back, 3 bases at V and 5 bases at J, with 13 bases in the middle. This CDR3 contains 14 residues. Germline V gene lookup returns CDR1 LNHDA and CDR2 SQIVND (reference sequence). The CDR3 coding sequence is TGTGCCAGTAGTATCAGGGCGGGTTGGACTGAAGCTTTCTTT. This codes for CASSIRAGWTEAFF. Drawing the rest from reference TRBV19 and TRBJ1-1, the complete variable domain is DGGITQSPKYLFRKEGQNVTLSCEQNLNHDAMYWYRQDPGQGLRLIYYSQIVNDFQKGDIAEGYSVSREKKESFPLTVTSAQKNPTAFYLCASSIRAGWTEAFFGQGTRLTVV.

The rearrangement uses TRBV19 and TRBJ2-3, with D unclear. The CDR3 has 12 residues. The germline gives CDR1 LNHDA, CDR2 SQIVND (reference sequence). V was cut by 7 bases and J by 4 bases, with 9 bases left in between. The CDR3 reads CASKSSADTQYF. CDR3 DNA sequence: TGTGCCAGTAAGAGCAGTGCAGATACGCAGTATTTT.

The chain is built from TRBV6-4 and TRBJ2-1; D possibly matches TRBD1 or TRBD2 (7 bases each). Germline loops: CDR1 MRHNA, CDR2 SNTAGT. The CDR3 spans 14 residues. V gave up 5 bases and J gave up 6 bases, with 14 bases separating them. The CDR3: CASSSQGGTNEQFF. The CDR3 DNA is TGTGCCAGCAGTTCTCAGGGGGGGACCAATGAGCAGTTCTTC.

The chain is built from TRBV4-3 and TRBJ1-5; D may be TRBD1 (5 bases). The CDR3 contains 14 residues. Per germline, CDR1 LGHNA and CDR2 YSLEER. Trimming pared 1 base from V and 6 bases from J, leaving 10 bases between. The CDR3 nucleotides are TGCGCCAGCAGCCAAGGAGCAGGGAGTCAGCCCCAGCATTTT. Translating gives CASSQGAGSQPQHF.

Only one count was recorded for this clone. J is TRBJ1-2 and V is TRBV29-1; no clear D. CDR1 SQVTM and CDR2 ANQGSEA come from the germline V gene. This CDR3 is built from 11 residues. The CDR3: CGGSTYHGYTF. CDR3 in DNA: TGCGGTGGTTCGACCTATCATGGCTACACCTTC.

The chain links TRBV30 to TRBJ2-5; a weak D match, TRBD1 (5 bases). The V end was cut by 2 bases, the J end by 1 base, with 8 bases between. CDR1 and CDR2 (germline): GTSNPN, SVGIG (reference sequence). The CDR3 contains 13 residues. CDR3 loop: CAWSIQVQETQYF. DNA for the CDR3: TGTGCCTGGAGTATACAGGTCCAAGAGACCCAGTACTTC.

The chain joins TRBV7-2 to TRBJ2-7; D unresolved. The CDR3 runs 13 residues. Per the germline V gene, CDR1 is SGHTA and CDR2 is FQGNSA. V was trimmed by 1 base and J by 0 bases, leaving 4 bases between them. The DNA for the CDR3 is TGTGCCAGCAGCTTAGTATCCTCCTACGAGCAGTACTTC. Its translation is CASSLVSSYEQYF.

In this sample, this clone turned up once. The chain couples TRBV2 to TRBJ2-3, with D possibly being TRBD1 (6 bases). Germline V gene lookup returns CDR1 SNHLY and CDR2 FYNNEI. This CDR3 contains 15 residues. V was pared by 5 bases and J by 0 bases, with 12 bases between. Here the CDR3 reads CASSPTGPSTDTQYF. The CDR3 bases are TGTGCCAGCAGTCCAACAGGGCCGAGCACAGATACGCAGTATTTT.

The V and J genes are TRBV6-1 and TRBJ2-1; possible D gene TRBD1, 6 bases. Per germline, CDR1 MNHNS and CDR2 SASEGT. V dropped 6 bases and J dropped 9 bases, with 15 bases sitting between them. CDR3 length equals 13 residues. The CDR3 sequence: CASSVTGVGEQFF. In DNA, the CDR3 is TGTGCCAGCAGCGTGACAGGTGTGGGTGAGCAGTTCTTC.

CDR3 protein: CASRPGQGAYTEAFF. The CDR3 nucleotides read TGTGCCAGCAGGCCGGGACAGGGGGCCTACACTGAAGCTTTCTTT. This chain connects TRBV7-9 to TRBJ1-1; 12 bases align to TRBD1. The CDR3 contains 15 residues. J lost 3 bases, V lost 6 bases, and 5 bases had no gene match. CDR1 is SEHNR and CDR2 is FQNEAQ in the germline V gene (reference sequence).

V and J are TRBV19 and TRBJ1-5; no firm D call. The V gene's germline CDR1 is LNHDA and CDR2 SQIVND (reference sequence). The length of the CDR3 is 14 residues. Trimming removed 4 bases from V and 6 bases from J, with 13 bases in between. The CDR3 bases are TGTGCCAGTAGTACAAATCGCCAAGGTCAGCCCCAGCATTTT. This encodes CASSTNRQGQPQHF.